This TCR beta chain is from a study of tumor T cells in aggressive B-cell lymphoma. This CDR3 spans 12 amino acids. The germline V and J ends were trimmed by 8 bases and 5 bases, with 10 bases remaining between them. The germline V gene has CDR1 ENHRY and CDR2 SYGVKD. TCRdb keeps only in-frame clones here, not all; method: immunoSEQ multiplex PCR. This table has approximately 2,100 clones, 90% appearing once. The rearrangement links TRBV10-3 to TRBJ1-3; D ambiguous. The TCR comes from an adult with diffuse large B cell lymphoma. The sample consisted of tumor tissue. CDR3 nucleotide sequence: TGTGCCATCTCGGGAGAGCGAAACACCATATATTTT. It codes for CAISGERNTIYF.